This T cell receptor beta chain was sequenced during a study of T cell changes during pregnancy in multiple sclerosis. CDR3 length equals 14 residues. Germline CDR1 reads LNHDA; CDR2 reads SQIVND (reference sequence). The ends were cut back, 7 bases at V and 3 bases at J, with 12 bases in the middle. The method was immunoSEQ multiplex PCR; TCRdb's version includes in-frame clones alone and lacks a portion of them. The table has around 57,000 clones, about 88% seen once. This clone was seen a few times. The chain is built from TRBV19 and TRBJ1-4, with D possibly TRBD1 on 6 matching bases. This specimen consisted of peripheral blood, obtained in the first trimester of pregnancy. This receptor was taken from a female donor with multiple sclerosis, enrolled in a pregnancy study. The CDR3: CASIRGGANEKLFF. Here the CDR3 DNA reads TGTGCCAGTATTCGAGGGGGAGCTAATGAAAAACTGTTTTTT.